These T cell receptor beta chains were read from a single sample in a study of cytomegalovirus exposure and HLA in healthy donors. Libraries were prepared by immunoSEQ multiplex PCR; TCRdb keeps only in-frame clonotypes and omits some of them. The sample holds 210,000 or so clones, 82% seen once. What was sequenced was PBMCs. The source is a woman in her 40s in good health and CMV-seronegative. Both conserved end residues are part of each CDR3. D genes are given only for firm matches. Size values are once, few and many counts, or a class for expanded clones, and some rows have none.

CDR3,DNA,D,J,size,V
CASSMGAPVNEQFF,TGTGCCAGTAGTATGGGAGCACCAGTCAATGAGCAGTTCTTC,NA,TRBJ2-1,NA,TRBV19
CASSTGQGSPPQHF,TGTGCCAGTAGTACGGGACAGGGGTCCCCGCCCCAGCATTTT,TRBD1,TRBJ1-5,once,TRBV19
CASSIFSNAASAYSNQPQHF,TGTGCCAGTAGTATATTCTCTAACGCCGCCAGCGCATATAGCAATCAGCCCCAGCATTTT,NA,TRBJ1-5,NA,TRBV19
CATSSPGQDPLSYEQYF,TGTGCCACCAGCAGCCCCGGACAGGACCCTCTCTCCTACGAGCAGTACTTC,TRBD1,TRBJ2-7,once,TRBV15
CASSLLAGIRETQYF,TGTGCCAGCAGCTTACTAGCGGGAATCCGAGAGACCCAGTACTTC,TRBD2,TRBJ2-5,NA,TRBV7-9
CASSPLGGRDAEAFF,TGTGCCAGCTCACCGCTGGGGGGGAGGGATGCTGAAGCTTTCTTT,NA,TRBJ1-1,NA,TRBV18
CAISEPRKQGYEQYF,TGTGCCATCAGTGAGCCCCGGAAACAGGGCTACGAGCAGTACTTC,NA,TRBJ2-7,once,TRBV10-3
CASSSDKLQPQHF,TGTGCCAGCAGCTCAGACAAACTCCAGCCCCAGCATTTT,NA,TRBJ1-5,once,TRBV7-2
CASSEVRGNQPQHF,TGTGCCAGCAGTGAAGTTAGGGGGAATCAGCCCCAGCATTTT,NA,TRBJ1-5,few,TRBV2
CASSSQGLGRAGDYTF,TGTGCCAGCAGCTCGCAGGGGTTGGGCAGGGCTGGAGACTACACCTTC,NA,TRBJ1-2,NA,TRBV5-6
CASSLFRTVSYEQYF,TGTGCCAGCAGCTTATTCAGGACAGTCTCCTACGAGCAGTACTTC,NA,TRBJ2-7,NA,TRBV7-2
CASSVASGRRTDTQYF,TGTGCCAGCAGCGTAGCAAGCGGGCGACGCACAGATACGCAGTATTTT,NA,TRBJ2-3,NA,TRBV9
CAWGEGYEQYF,TGTGCCTGGGGGGAGGGCTACGAGCAGTACTTC,TRBD2,TRBJ2-7,NA,TRBV30
CASSPLRQHTGELFF,TGCGCCAGCAGCCCGTTACGACAGCACACCGGGGAGCTGTTTTTT,NA,TRBJ2-2,few,TRBV5-1
CASSRTRAVDTEAFF,TGTGCCAGCAGCAGAACCAGGGCTGTTGACACTGAAGCTTTCTTT,NA,TRBJ1-1,NA,TRBV7-2
CASSQDYVNEQFF,TGTGCCAGCAGCCAAGACTATGTCAATGAGCAGTTCTTC,NA,TRBJ2-1,NA,TRBV14
CASSLGTANEKLFF,TGCGCCAGCAGCTTGGGGACAGCTAATGAAAAACTGTTTTTT,NA,TRBJ1-4,NA,TRBV5-1